A single sample gave rise to the 5 T cell receptor beta chains below, sequenced in a study of blood T cell repertoires in COVID-19. TCRdb keeps only in-frame clones here, not all; method: immunoSEQ multiplex PCR. The data contain about 200,000 clones, 92% of them singletons. The specimen was peripheral blood. The origin of the receptors is a man aged 60-69 years with COVID-19, enrolled during active disease.

This chain uses TRBV18 with TRBJ2-7; 7 bases are shared with TRBD1. This CDR3 is 13 amino acids long. V lost 5 bases, J lost 3 bases, and 4 bases stayed unmatched. Germline V gene sequence: CDR1 KGHSH, CDR2 LQKENI. The CDR3 DNA reads TGTGCCAGCTCATTTCGACAGGGCTACGAGCAGTACTTC. This gives the protein CASSFRQGYEQYF. Based on the CDR3 plus reference TRBV18 and TRBJ2-7, the full variable domain is NAGVMQNPRHLVRRRGQEARLRCSPMKGHSHVYWYRQLPEEGLKFMVYLQKENIIDESGMPKERFSAEFPKEGPSILRIQQVVRGDSAAYFCASSFRQGYEQYFGPGTRLTVT.

V and J are TRBV19 and TRBJ1-5; TRBD1 might be the D (5 bases). Germline V gene data show CDR1 as LNHDA and CDR2 as SQIVND (reference sequence). The CDR3 contains 19 residues. V lost 2 bases, J lost 7 bases, and 27 bases lay in between. This chain's CDR3 is CASSITFGQGSDLGQPQHF. CDR3 bases: TGTGCCAGTAGTATAACGTTTGGGCAGGGTTCCGACCTAGGGCAGCCCCAGCATTTT.

The V gene is TRBV5-1, the J gene TRBJ1-6; the D is unclear. Germline CDR1 reads SGHRS; CDR2 reads YFSETQ. CDR3 length equals 14 residues. Deletions cut 0 bases from V and 13 bases from J, with 14 bases between. CDR3 amino acids: CASSLGHLGEPLHF. CDR3 in DNA: TGCGCCAGCAGCTTGGGTCACCTCGGAGAGCCCCTCCACTTT.

The chain employs TRBV7-8 and TRBJ2-7, with TRBD2 matching over 8 bases. The CDR3 contains 15 residues. Germline CDR1 reads SGHVS; CDR2 reads FQNEAQ. V shed 2 bases and J 2 bases; nucleotides not matched to a gene: 5. CDR3 in DNA: TGTGCCAGCAGCTTAAAGGCTAGCGGGCCCTACGAGCAGTACTTC. Protein product: CASSLKASGPYEQYF.

This clone was counted many times. This chain links TRBV2 with TRBJ1-2, with TRBD1 as a possible D gene (5 bases). Per germline, CDR1 SNHLY and CDR2 FYNNEI. The V gene lost 5 bases and the J gene lost 1 base, with 8 bases spanning the gap. This CDR3 has 13 amino acids. CDR3 coding DNA: TGTGCCAGCAGTACCGACAGTAACTATGGCTACACCTTC. Encoded protein: CASSTDSNYGYTF.